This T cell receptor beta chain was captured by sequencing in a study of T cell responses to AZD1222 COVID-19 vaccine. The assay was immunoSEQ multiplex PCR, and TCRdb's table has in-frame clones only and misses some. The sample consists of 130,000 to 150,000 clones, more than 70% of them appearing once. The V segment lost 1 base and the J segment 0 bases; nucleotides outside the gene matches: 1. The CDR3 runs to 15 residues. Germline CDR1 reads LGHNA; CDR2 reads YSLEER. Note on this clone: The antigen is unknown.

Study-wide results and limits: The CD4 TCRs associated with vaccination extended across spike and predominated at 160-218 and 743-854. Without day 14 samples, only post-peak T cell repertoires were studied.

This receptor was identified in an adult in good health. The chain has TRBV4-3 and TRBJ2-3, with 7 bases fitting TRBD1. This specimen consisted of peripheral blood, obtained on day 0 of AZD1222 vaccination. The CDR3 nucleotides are TGCGCCAGCAGCCAAGGGGACAGTAGCACAGATACGCAGTATTTT. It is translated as CASSQGDSSTDTQYF.